The 27 T cell receptor beta chains given below trace back to one sample, sequenced in a study of T cell clones after liver transplantation. Some clones are missing from TCRdb's copy, which holds only in-frame ones; the method was immunoSEQ multiplex PCR. The data show roughly 100,000 clones, with about 81% seen just once and roughly 2.8% held by the top ten. The sample was CD4+ T cells from blood, taken around 44 months after liver transplant. These TCRs come from a human patient who received a liver transplant. Some T cells may originate from the graft donor.

This clone has more than one count but fewer than ten. This chain links TRBV10-1 with TRBJ2-1; 8 bases align to TRBD1. This CDR3 contains 16 residues. Germline CDR1 and CDR2: WNHNN and SYGVQD (reference sequence). J gave up 3 bases and V 0 bases, and 4 bases lay outside the gene matches. CDR3 sequence reads: CASSESRDRFYNEQFF. The CDR3 DNA reads as TGCGCCAGCAGTGAGTCCAGGGACAGGTTCTACAATGAGCAGTTCTTC.

The J gene is TRBJ2-7, the V gene TRBV7-2, with 9 bases aligning to TRBD2. Germline trimming cut 5 bases from V and 6 bases from J; bases unmatched to any gene: 8. CDR3 size: 14 residues. CDR1 and CDR2 (germline): SGHTA, FQGNSA. The CDR3 bases are TGTGCCAGCAGCCGTAGCGGGAGTATGGTCGAGCAGTACTTC. Encoded protein: CASSRSGSMVEQYF. The whole variable domain, remainder taken from reference TRBV7-2 and TRBJ2-7, is GAGVSQSPSNKVTEKGKDVELRCDPISGHTALYWYRQSLGQGLEFLIYFQGNSAPDKSGLPSDRFSAERTGGSVSTLTIQRTQQEDSAVYLCASSRSGSMVEQYFGPGTRLTVT.

This clone was counted once. The CDR3 is CASSLEGRGTGELFF. The CDR3 DNA is TGCGCCAGCAGCTTGGAGGGACGGGGCACCGGGGAGCTGTTTTTT. The V and J genes are TRBV5-1 and TRBJ2-2; D may match TRBD1 or TRBD2 (5 bases each). This CDR3 spans 15 amino acids. Trimming took off 0 bases at V and 4 bases at J, with 10 bases between the two ends. Germline CDR1 reads SGHRS; CDR2 reads YFSETQ.

This rearrangement joins TRBV7-6 to TRBJ2-7; D is undetermined. The length of the CDR3 is 15 residues. CDR1 is SGHVS, CDR2 FNYEAQ, per germline. Trimming took 5 bases from V and 4 from J, leaving 18 bases between them. The CDR3 bases are TGTGCCAGCAGCCCCGTACCTCAACTACCATACGAGCAGTACTTC. Protein product: CASSPVPQLPYEQYF.

The chain has TRBV30 and TRBJ1-5; the match to TRBD1 covers 9 bases. The CDR3 is 14 amino acids. CDR1 and CDR2 from the germline V gene are GTSNPN and SVGIG (reference sequence). After removal of 2 bases from V and 2 bases from J, the junction contained 1 base not matched to a gene. Written as DNA, the CDR3 is TGTGCCTGGAGTCGGACAGGGGGCAATCAGCCCCAGCATTTT. It codes for CAWSRTGGNQPQHF.

This clone came up once. The J gene is TRBJ1-1, the V gene TRBV10-2, with D unclear. Trimming pared 10 bases from V and 1 base from J, leaving 10 bases between. Germline lookup yields CDR1 WSHSY and CDR2 SAAADI. This CDR3 spans 12 amino acids. The CDR3 sequence: CATGPGNTEAFF. The CDR3 DNA sequence: TGCGCCACCGGGCCAGGGAACACTGAAGCTTTCTTT.

Only one count was recorded for this clone. The rearrangement links TRBV27 to TRBJ1-1, with D uncertain. Germline V gives CDR1 MNHEY, CDR2 SMNVEV (reference sequence). The CDR3 totals 14 residues. V was trimmed by 4 bases and J by 8 bases, leaving 17 bases between them. As DNA, the CDR3 is TGTGCCAGCAGTTGGTCAACGATTGGGTCGGAAGCTTTCTTT. Translated: CASSWSTIGSEAFF.

This chain connects TRBV9 to TRBJ2-6; D unclear. The CDR3 has 17 residues. CDR1 and CDR2 from the germline V gene are SGDLS and YYNGEE. V lost 7 bases and J lost 5, with 22 bases in between. The CDR3 DNA follows: TGTGCCAGCCCGGAGACACTCAAACAAAGTCGGGCCAACGTCCTGACTTTC. Its protein product is CASPETLKQSRANVLTF. Looking up the rest from reference TRBV9 and TRBJ2-6 gives the full variable domain: DSGVTQTPKHLITATGQRVTLRCSPRSGDLSVYWYQQSLDQGLQFLIQYYNGEERAKGNILERFSAQQFPDLHSELNLSSLELGDSALYFCASPETLKQSRANVLTFGAGSRLTVL.

The sample holds one count of this clone. The chain uses TRBV4-3 and TRBJ1-2, with a possible D match to TRBD1 (5 bases). Germline V CDR1 and CDR2: LGHNA, YSLEER. Between the trimmed V and J ends, which lost 0 bases and 0 bases, there was a span of 17 bases. The CDR3 runs to 18 residues. The chain's CDR3 is CASSQDTPVLGANYGYTF. The CDR3 region has the DNA TGCGCCAGCAGCCAAGATACCCCTGTGTTGGGGGCTAACTATGGCTACACCTTC.

This clone was recorded once. This chain links TRBV18 with TRBJ1-5; TRBD1 might be the D (6 bases). V was shortened by 4 bases and J by 4 bases, with 11 bases between the two germline ends. CDR3 size: 14 residues. Germline CDR1 and CDR2: KGHSH and LQKENI. The CDR3 sequence: CASSQQGQNQPQHF. The CDR3 bases are TGTGCCAGCTCACAACAAGGACAGAATCAGCCCCAGCATTTT.

V usage is TRBV30 and J usage is TRBJ2-5, with D possibly matching TRBD2 (6 bases). Germline V gives CDR1 GTSNPN, CDR2 SVGIG (reference sequence). There are 14 residues in the CDR3. With 4 bases removed from V and 10 bases from J, the gap between germline ends came to 22 bases. CDR3 amino acids: CAWNPGTPKGYQYF. The DNA of the CDR3 is TGTGCCTGGAACCCCGGGACTCCCAAAGGTTACCAGTACTTC.

The rearrangement uses TRBV19 and TRBJ2-2, with D maybe TRBD1 (5 bases). The CDR3 extends over 17 amino acids. Germline V gene lookup returns CDR1 LNHDA and CDR2 SQIVND (reference sequence). Trimming shortened V by 2 bases and J by 5 bases, and 18 bases separated the two germline ends. CDR3 nucleotides: TGTGCCAGTAGTATATCGGGCAGGGTAGGTCCAACCGGGGAGCTGTTTTTT. This translates into CASSISGRVGPTGELFF. Drawing the rest from reference TRBV19 and TRBJ2-2, the complete variable domain is DGGITQSPKYLFRKEGQNVTLSCEQNLNHDAMYWYRQDPGQGLRLIYYSQIVNDFQKGDIAEGYSVSREKKESFPLTVTSAQKNPTAFYLCASSISGRVGPTGELFFGEGSRLTVL.

This clone was counted a few times. The chain carries TRBV5-1 and TRBJ2-3, with 11 nucleotides matching TRBD1. The CDR3 is made up of 17 amino acids. J lost 0 bases, V lost 4 bases, and 7 bases had no gene match. Germline CDR1 reads SGHRS; CDR2 reads YFSETQ. The CDR3 DNA reads TGCGCCAGCAGCGCCCGGACAGGGGGCGCCAGCACAGATACGCAGTATTTT. This gives the protein CASSARTGGASTDTQYF.

The rearrangement links TRBV19 to TRBJ1-5; TRBD1 is a possible D gene (6 bases). V was shortened by 3 bases and J by 1 base, with 13 bases between the two germline ends. The CDR3 loop spans 16 amino acids. Per germline, CDR1 LNHDA and CDR2 SQIVND (reference sequence). The CDR3 spells CASSINGGQSNQPQHF. The CDR3 region has the DNA TGTGCCAGTAGTATTAACGGGGGGCAAAGCAATCAGCCCCAGCATTTT.

J is TRBJ2-5 and V is TRBV10-3, with TRBD1 identical over 7 bases. The CDR3 runs 15 residues. J was trimmed by 1 base and V by 4 bases; bases with no gene match: 6. In germline, CDR1 is ENHRY, CDR2 SYGVKD. CDR3 nucleotide sequence: TGTGCCATCAGTGTCCCAGGGACAGTCCAAGAGACCCAGTACTTC. It translates to CAISVPGTVQETQYF.

The CDR3: CASSITAGSGDTQYF. The CDR3 region has the DNA TGTGCCAGTAGTATAACGGCGGGATCGGGAGATACGCAGTATTTT. The chain links TRBV19 to TRBJ2-3, with D possibly being TRBD2 (6 bases). Deletions cut 2 bases from V and 5 bases from J, with 14 bases between. This CDR3 is 15 amino acids long. CDR1 LNHDA and CDR2 SQIVND come from the germline V gene (reference sequence).

The chain uses TRBV19 and TRBJ2-2; D may be TRBD2 (6 bases). The CDR3 totals 15 residues. Germline values: CDR1 LNHDA, CDR2 SQIVND (reference sequence). V lost 6 bases and J 7 bases, leaving 18 bases between the germline ends. The DNA of the CDR3 is TGTGCCAGTAGCGGGAGAGCGGCAGCGAGCGGGGAGCTGTTTTTT. The encoded protein is CASSGRAAASGELFF.

This clone is a singleton in its sample. The rearrangement joins TRBV5-1 to TRBJ2-4, with D unclear. V was shortened by 3 bases and J by 0 bases, with 7 bases between the two germline ends. From germline, CDR1 is SGHRS and CDR2 YFSETQ. This CDR3 is 14 amino acids long. The CDR3 loop is CASSWDKAKNIQYF. In nucleotides, the CDR3 is TGCGCCAGCAGCTGGGATAAAGCCAAAAACATTCAGTACTTC. The full variable domain, with the rest looked up from reference TRBV5-1 and TRBJ2-4, is KAGVTQTPRYLIKTRGQQVTLSCSPISGHRSVSWYQQTPGQGLQFLFEYFSETQRNKGNFPGRFSGRQFSNSRSEMNVSTLELGDSALYLCASSWDKAKNIQYFGAGTRLSVL.

The V and J genes are TRBV7-7 and TRBJ2-5; no firm D call. The CDR3 covers 13 residues. V lost 3 bases and J lost 5, with 10 bases in between. Looked up from germline, CDR1 is SSHAT and CDR2 is FNYEAQ (reference sequence). The CDR3 is CASSFLAWETQYF. The DNA of the CDR3 is TGTGCCAGCAGCTTCTTGGCTTGGGAGACCCAGTACTTC.

The gene calls are TRBV7-6 and TRBJ2-5; D gene ambiguous. Looked up from germline, CDR1 is SGHVS and CDR2 is FNYEAQ. The germline V and J ends were trimmed by 6 bases and 3 bases, with 5 bases remaining between them. This CDR3 region has 11 residues. The CDR3 spells CASSFKETQYF. As DNA, the CDR3 is TGTGCCAGCAGTTTCAAAGAGACCCAGTACTTC.

V and J are TRBV9 and TRBJ2-7, with TRBD1 identical over 7 bases. Unmatched junction bases numbered 9, after V lost 0 bases and J lost 0 bases. The germline V gene encodes CDR1 SGDLS and CDR2 YYNGEE. There are 17 residues in the CDR3. The CDR3 reads CASSVAPGTASSYEQYF. CDR3 in DNA: TGTGCCAGCAGCGTAGCCCCCGGGACAGCTAGCTCCTACGAGCAGTACTTC.

The sample holds one count of this clone. The chain employs TRBV6-5 and TRBJ1-2; D remains ambiguous. The CDR3 has 14 residues. CDR1 MNHEY and CDR2 SVGAGI come from the germline V gene. Trimming took 10 bases from V and 0 from J, leaving 15 bases between them. CDR3 sequence (DNA): TGTGCCACCCTAGGGCAGGCCTCTAACTATGGCTACACCTTC. This gives the protein CATLGQASNYGYTF.

This sequence joins TRBV10-3 and TRBJ2-7; D is unresolved. V shed 6 bases and J shed 5 bases, with 8 bases lying between them. The germline gives CDR1 ENHRY, CDR2 SYGVKD. The length of the CDR3 is 11 residues. CDR3 protein: CAISGSNEQYF. The CDR3 DNA sequence: TGTGCCATCAGCGGCAGCAACGAGCAGTACTTC.

The genes are TRBV28 and TRBJ2-1, with D unresolved. V lost 7 bases and J lost 4, with 11 bases in between. Germline CDR1 is MDHEN and CDR2 is SYDVKM. The CDR3 contains 13 residues. This CDR3 is CASKLSDYNEQFF. As DNA, the CDR3 is TGTGCCAGCAAACTCTCCGATTACAATGAGCAGTTCTTC.

The CDR3 spells CASSYHGTNTGELFF. CDR3 coding DNA: TGTGCCAGCAGTTACCACGGGACTAACACCGGGGAGCTGTTTTTT. The chain employs TRBV6-5 and TRBJ2-2; D may be TRBD2 (6 bases). Trimming took off 2 bases at V and 2 bases at J, with 9 bases between the two ends. Germline-derived CDR1 and CDR2 are MNHEY and SVGAGI. This CDR3 has 15 residues.

There are a few counts of this clone. The chain joins TRBV5-8 to TRBJ1-6, with TRBD1 matching over 7 bases. This CDR3 region has 15 residues. The germline CDR1 and CDR2 sequences are SGHTS and YDEGEE. The J segment lost 9 bases and the V segment lost 4 bases, leaving 10 bases of the junction unmatched. In nucleotides, the CDR3 is TGTGCCAGCAGCCGGAGACAGGGATCGGGTTCACCCCTCCACTTT. Translation gives CASSRRQGSGSPLHF.

V is TRBV6-5 and J is TRBJ2-7, with 7 bases aligning to TRBD2. V lost 10 bases to trimming and J lost 2 bases; unmatched junction nucleotides: 11. The germline CDR1 and CDR2 sequences are MNHEY and SVGAGI. This CDR3 spans 14 amino acids. This CDR3 reads CATFIGRPPYEQYF. CDR3 DNA sequence: TGTGCCACTTTTATCGGGAGGCCCCCCTACGAGCAGTACTTC.